The entry below describes one TCR beta chain. Its matching antigen is unknown. The germline gene is not matched at one end of the junction; a read error may be the cause. These data belong to a study of cytomegalovirus exposure and HLA in healthy donors. Study-wide background: Within the Caucasian-associated ancestry cluster were about 81% of the 350 to 400 genotyped donors. Study-wide points: Researchers counted some 150 TCR beta chains as cytomegalovirus-associated.

This CDR3 comprises 18 residues. Looked up from germline, CDR1 is SEHNR and CDR2 is FQNEAQ (reference sequence). Researchers ran the PCR with 60 Vbeta and 13 Jbeta primers. Profiled with immunoSEQ multiplex PCR; TCRdb holds only in-frame clones, not every one. This sample carries 150,000 to 170,000 clones, roughly 77% of them seen once, and the ten largest clones take over 6%. Sequenced material: PBMCs. This receptor was taken from a man aged 30 to 45 in good health and CMV-seropositive. The V gene is TRBV7-9, the J gene TRBJ1-2, with D perhaps TRBD1 (6 bases). The DNA of the CDR3 is TGTTCCAGCAGCTACTTTCCATCCCCGGACAGAACTAACTATGGCTACACCTTC. Its protein product is CSSSYFPSPDRTNYGYTF.